Below, one TCR beta chain is given with its context. This specimen belongs to a study of blood T cell repertoires in COVID-19. The ends lost 3 bases at V and 7 bases at J; junction bases unmatched: 2. The germline V gene has CDR1 LNHDA and CDR2 SQIVND (reference sequence). The CDR3 consists of 14 residues. In the authors' methods: Reference gene primers were amplified, and this amplification served to estimate nucleated cell counts. Assay: immunoSEQ multiplex PCR; the TCRdb copy retains only in-frame clones and omits some. V and J calls and clone size follow that table, whereas D and trimming were derived from the DNA. The sample lists over 250,000 clones; 85% to 90% were seen once.

The receptor was derived from a human donor in a cohort sampled during active COVID-19. The sample taken for sequencing was peripheral blood. This chain joins TRBV19 and TRBJ1-6; 8 bases line up with TRBD1. Here the CDR3 reads CASSIRQGNSPLHF. As DNA, the CDR3 is TGTGCCAGTAGTATCCGACAGGGGAATTCACCCCTCCACTTT.